This T cell receptor (beta chain) came from a study of beta chain features in type 1 diabetes. Germline V gene sequence: CDR1 LGHNA, CDR2 YNFKEQ. The CDR3 is 15 residues long. Trimming took off 1 base at V and 2 bases at J, with 12 bases between the two ends. Expressed TCRB transcripts were sequenced because the entire RNA isolate underwent reverse transcription. Clones were sequenced by immunoSEQ multiplex PCR, and TCRdb holds only the in-frame ones, with some missing. The sample shows 150,000 to 180,000 clones, 11% of them seen only once. This clonotype originated in a man younger than 35 in good health. Sequencing input: central memory CD4+ T cells from blood. The V gene is TRBV4-2, the J gene TRBJ2-7, with D hard to call. The chain's CDR3 is CASSQGGTSAYEQYF. The CDR3 DNA reads as TGTGCCAGCAGCCAAGGCGGCACAAGCGCCTACGAGCAGTACTTC.